The rows below give T cell receptor beta chains drawn from one sample of a study of early T cells in non-severe SARS-CoV-2 infection. TCRdb called the 5' RACE reads again in MiXCR, with one record for every CDR3 protein. The profile shows 80,000 to 95,000 distinct CDR3 sequences, approximately 14% of them singletons. The sequencing input was whole blood. These receptors originate from an adult who was a healthcare worker with PCR-confirmed SARS-CoV-2 infection or an uninfected control (not recorded which). The CDR3 runs from the conserved cysteine through the conserved F or W. A D gene is named only where the DNA matches it firmly. Clone size is shown for a subset of rows, as once, few, many or a class of expanded clone.

J gene | V gene | clone size | D gene | CDR3 DNA | CDR3 protein
TRBJ2-3 | TRBV29-1 | . | . | TGCAGCGTTGAACAGGGAGCAGATACGCAGTATTTT | CSVEQGADTQYF
TRBJ1-2 | TRBV12-3/TRBV12-4 | . | . | TGTGCCAGCAGTTTTGGGGAGAGCTACACCTTC | CASSFGESYTF
TRBJ1-3 | TRBV11-2 | . | . | TGTGCCAGCAGCTTTACTTTGGGAGGCTCTGGAAACACCATATATTTT | CASSFTLGGSGNTIYF
TRBJ1-2 | TRBV7-8 | . | TRBD1 | TGTGCCAGCAGATACGACGGAACAGGGGGCCATGGCTACACCTTC | CASRYDGTGGHGYTF
TRBJ2-7 | TRBV29-1 | many | TRBD2 | TGCAGCGTTGGGGAGGGGCAGTACGAGCAGTACTTC | CSVGEGQYEQYF
TRBJ2-3 | TRBV5-8 | . | . | TGTGCCAGCAGCTTAATAGCGTCAGATACGCAGTATTTT | CASSLIASDTQYF
TRBJ1-1 | TRBV7-2 | many | . | TGTGCCAGCAGCTTCTTTAGGAACACTGAAGCTTTCTTT | CASSFFRNTEAFF
TRBJ1-2 | TRBV12-3/TRBV12-4 | . | . | TGTGCCAGCAGAGAGTTTACAGGGTCTAACTATGGCTACACCTTC | CASREFTGSNYGYTF
TRBJ2-1 | TRBV4-3 | . | . | TGCGCCAGCAGCCGAGAGGTCGTGGGGGGCTTTTACAATGAGCAGTTCTTC | CASSREVVGGFYNEQFF
TRBJ2-1 | TRBV3-1 | . | TRBD2 | TGTGCCAGCAGCCCCGGACTAGCGGGGGCGCGGGGCAATGAGCAGTTCTTC | CASSPGLAGARGNEQFF
TRBJ1-5 | TRBV10-2 | . | . | TGCGCCAGCAGTGCGGGGGCAAATAGCAATCAGCCCCAGCATTTT | CASSAGANSNQPQHF
TRBJ1-1 | TRBV2 | many | . | TGTGCCAGCAGGATAGACAGTTTGAACACTGAAGCTTTCTTT | CASRIDSLNTEAFF
TRBJ2-2 | TRBV5-5 | few | . | TGTGCCAGCATTTACCGAGTACAGACCGACACCGGGGAGCTGTTTTTT | CASIYRVQTDTGELFF
TRBJ1-5 | TRBV6-6 | . | TRBD1 | TGTGCCAGCACCAAGGACAGGCCTTATCAGCCCCAGCATTTT | CASTKDRPYQPQHF
TRBJ1-5 | TRBV20-1 | many | TRBD1 | TGCAGTGCTCGGACAGGGAAGGGTCAGCCCCAGCATTTT | CSARTGKGQPQHF
TRBJ2-2 | TRBV15 | few | . | TGTGCCACCAGCGAGGGTTCCAACACCGGGGAGCTGTTTTTT | CATSEGSNTGELFF
TRBJ1-4 | TRBV12-3/TRBV12-4 | . | TRBD1 | TGTGCCAGCAGTTACCGGACAGGCGTTAATGAAAAACTGTTTTTT | CASSYRTGVNEKLFF
TRBJ2-2 | TRBV6-6 | . | . | TGTGCCAGCAGCCCCCCGGGAAGTGGTAGCCTCGTCCCCGGGGAGCTGTTTTTT | CASSPPGSGSLVPGELFF